Sequencing of this T cell receptor (beta chain) was carried out in a study of shared clonotypes between healthy human individuals. Overall study: Aged between 18 and 49, the donors were a couple of women and three men. Findings and caveats of the study: Donors were few, which limited the genetic and exposure-history diversity represented. Non-shared clonotypes had lower generation probabilities than those shared by all four donors.

The data were produced by immunoSEQ multiplex PCR, yet TCRdb's version contains in-frame clones alone and is incomplete. The table has roughly 2.6 million clones, more than 90% seen once. Germline V gene lookup returns CDR1 LGHNA and CDR2 YNFKEQ. The CDR3 extends over 18 amino acids. V was clipped by 4 bases and J by 2 bases; unmatched bases: 12. With respect to this clone: Its specificity is not known.

This rearrangement joins TRBV4-2 to TRBJ2-3, with 10 bases that match TRBD2. The source of this sequence is a man aged 18 to 30 in good health. The material sequenced was naive CD4+ T cells sorted from blood. This sample's subset: CD45RA+ positively selected. In DNA form, the CDR3 reads TGTGCCAGCAGCCGATCGGAACGGACTAGCGGAAACACAGATACGCAGTATTTT. This codes for CASSRSERTSGNTDTQYF.